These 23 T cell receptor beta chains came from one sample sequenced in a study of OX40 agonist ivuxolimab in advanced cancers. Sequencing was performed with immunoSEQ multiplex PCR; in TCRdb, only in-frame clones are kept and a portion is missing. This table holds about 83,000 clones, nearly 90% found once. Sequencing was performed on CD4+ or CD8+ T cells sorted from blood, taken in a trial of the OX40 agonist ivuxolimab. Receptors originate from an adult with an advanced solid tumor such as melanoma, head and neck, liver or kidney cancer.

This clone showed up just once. CDR3 residues: CASSPPTTDTQYF. CDR3 DNA sequence: TGTGCCAGCTCACCACCGACCACAGATACGCAGTATTTT. This chain connects TRBV18 to TRBJ2-3; the D is unclear. There are 13 residues in the CDR3. Germline V gene sequence: CDR1 KGHSH, CDR2 LQKENI. Trimming removed 0 bases from V and 2 bases from J, with 3 bases in between.

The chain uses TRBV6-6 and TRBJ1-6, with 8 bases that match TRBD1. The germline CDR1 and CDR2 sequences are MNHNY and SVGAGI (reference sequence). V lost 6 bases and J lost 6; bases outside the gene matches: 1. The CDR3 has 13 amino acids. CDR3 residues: CASSGQGNSPLHF. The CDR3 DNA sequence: TGTGCCAGCAGCGGACAGGGTAATTCACCCCTCCACTTT.

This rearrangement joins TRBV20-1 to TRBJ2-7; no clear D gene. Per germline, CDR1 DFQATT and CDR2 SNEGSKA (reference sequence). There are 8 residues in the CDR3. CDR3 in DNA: TGCAGGGTTGGTGAGCAGTACTTC. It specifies CRVGEQYF.

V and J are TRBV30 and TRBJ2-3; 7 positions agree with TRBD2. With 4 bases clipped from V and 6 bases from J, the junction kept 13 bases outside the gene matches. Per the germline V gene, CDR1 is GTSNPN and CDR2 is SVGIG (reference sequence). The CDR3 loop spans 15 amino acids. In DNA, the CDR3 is TGTGCCTGGACCCGACGAGGGACTAACTTCGATACGCAGTATTTT. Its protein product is CAWTRRGTNFDTQYF.

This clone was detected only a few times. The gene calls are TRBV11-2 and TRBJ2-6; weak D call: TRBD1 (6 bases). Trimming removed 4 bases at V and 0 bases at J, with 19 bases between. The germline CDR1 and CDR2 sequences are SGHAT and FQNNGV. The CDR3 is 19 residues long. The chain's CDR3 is CASSSRFGQFLSGANVLTF. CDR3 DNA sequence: TGTGCCAGCAGCTCCCGATTCGGACAGTTTCTCTCTGGGGCCAACGTCCTGACTTTC.

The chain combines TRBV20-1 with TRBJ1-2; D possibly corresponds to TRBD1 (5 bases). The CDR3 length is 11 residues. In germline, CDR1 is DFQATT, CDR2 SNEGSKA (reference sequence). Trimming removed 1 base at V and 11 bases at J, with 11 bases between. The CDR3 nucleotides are TGCAGTGCTAGAGGGGGACGGCGGTACACCTTC. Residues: CSARGGRRYTF.

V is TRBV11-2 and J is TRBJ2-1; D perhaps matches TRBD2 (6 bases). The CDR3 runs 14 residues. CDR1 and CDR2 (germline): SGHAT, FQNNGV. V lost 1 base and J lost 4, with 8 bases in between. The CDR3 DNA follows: TGTGCCAGCAGCTTAGCGGGAGCGTACAATGAGCAGTTCTTC. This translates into CASSLAGAYNEQFF.

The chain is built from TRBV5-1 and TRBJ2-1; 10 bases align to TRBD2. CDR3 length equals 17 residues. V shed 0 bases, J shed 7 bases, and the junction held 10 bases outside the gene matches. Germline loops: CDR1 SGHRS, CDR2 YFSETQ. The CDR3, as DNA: TGCGCCAGCAGCTTGGAGATGAGCGGGGGGGCCTCTAATGAGCAGTTCTTC. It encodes CASSLEMSGGASNEQFF.

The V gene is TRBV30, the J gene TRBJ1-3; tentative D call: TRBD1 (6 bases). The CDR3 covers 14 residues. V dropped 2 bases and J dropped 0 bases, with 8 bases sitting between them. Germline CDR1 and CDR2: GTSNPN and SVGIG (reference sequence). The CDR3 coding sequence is TGTGCCTGGAGTAAGGGGGTCTCTGGAAACACCATATATTTT. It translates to CAWSKGVSGNTIYF.

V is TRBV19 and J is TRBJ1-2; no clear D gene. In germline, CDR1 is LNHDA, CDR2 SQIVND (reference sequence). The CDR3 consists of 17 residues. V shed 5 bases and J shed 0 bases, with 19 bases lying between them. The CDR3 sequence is CASSDNMGPLANYGYTF. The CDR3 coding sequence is TGTGCCAGTAGTGATAATATGGGCCCTCTAGCTAACTATGGCTACACCTTC.

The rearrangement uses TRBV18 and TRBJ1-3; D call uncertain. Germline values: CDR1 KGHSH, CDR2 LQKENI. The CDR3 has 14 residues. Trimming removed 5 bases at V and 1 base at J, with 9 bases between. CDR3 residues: CASSSTHSGNTIYF. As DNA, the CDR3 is TGTGCCAGCTCATCAACACATTCTGGAAACACCATATATTTT.

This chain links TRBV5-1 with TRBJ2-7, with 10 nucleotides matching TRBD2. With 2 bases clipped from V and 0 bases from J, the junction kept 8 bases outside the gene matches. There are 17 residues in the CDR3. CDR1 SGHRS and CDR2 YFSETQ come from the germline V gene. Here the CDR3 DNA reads TGCGCCAGCAGCTTAGAGGGTAGCGGGGGGAACTCCTACGAGCAGTACTTC. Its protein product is CASSLEGSGGNSYEQYF.

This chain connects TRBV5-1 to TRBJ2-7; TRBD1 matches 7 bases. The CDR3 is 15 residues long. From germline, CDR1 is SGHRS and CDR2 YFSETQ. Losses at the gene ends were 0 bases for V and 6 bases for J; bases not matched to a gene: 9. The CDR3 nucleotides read TGCGCCAGCAGCTTGGAAGGGACAGCTCTCGCCGAGCAGTACTTC. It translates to CASSLEGTALAEQYF.

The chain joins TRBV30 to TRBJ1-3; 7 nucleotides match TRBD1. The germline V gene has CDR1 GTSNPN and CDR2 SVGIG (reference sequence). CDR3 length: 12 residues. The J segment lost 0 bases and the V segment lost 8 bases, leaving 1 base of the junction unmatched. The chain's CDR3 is CARDSSGNTIYF. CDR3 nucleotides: TGTGCCCGGGACAGCTCTGGAAACACCATATATTTT. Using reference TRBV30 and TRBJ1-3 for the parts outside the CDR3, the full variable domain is SQTIHQWPATLVQPVGSPLSLECTVEGTSNPNLYWYRQAAGRGLQLLFYSVGIGQISSEVPQNLSASRPQDRQFILSSKKLLLSDSGFYLCARDSSGNTIYFGEGSWLTVV.

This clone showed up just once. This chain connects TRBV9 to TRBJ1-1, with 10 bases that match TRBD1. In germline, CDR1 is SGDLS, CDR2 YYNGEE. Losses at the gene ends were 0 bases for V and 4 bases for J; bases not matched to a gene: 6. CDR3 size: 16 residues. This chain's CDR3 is CASSVGQGAWPTEAFF. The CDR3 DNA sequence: TGTGCCAGCAGCGTAGGACAGGGGGCTTGGCCCACTGAAGCTTTCTTT.

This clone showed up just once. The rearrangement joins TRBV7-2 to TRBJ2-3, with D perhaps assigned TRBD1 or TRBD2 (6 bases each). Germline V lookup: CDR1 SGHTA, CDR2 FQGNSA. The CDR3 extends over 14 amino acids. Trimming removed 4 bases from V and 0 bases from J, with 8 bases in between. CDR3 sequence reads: CASSWGASTDTQYF. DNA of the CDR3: TGTGCCAGCAGCTGGGGGGCTAGCACAGATACGCAGTATTTT. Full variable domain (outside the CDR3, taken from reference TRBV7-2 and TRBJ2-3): GAGVSQSPSNKVTEKGKDVELRCDPISGHTALYWYRQSLGQGLEFLIYFQGNSAPDKSGLPSDRFSAERTGGSVSTLTIQRTQQEDSAVYLCASSWGASTDTQYFGPGTRLTVL.

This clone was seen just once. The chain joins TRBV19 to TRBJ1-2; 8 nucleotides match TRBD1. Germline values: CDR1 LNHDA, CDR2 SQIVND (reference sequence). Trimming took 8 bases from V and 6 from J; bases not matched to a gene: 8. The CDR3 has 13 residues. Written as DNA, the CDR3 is TGTGCCAGTGCGGACAGGGCGGGGGATGGCTACACCTTC. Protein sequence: CASADRAGDGYTF.

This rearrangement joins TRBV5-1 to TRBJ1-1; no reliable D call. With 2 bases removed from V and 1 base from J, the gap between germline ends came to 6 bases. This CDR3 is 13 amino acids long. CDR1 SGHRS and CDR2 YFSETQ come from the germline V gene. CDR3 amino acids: CASSLAGNTEAFF. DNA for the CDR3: TGCGCCAGCAGCTTAGCAGGGAACACTGAAGCTTTCTTT. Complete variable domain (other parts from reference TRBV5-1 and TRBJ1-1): KAGVTQTPRYLIKTRGQQVTLSCSPISGHRSVSWYQQTPGQGLQFLFEYFSETQRNKGNFPGRFSGRQFSNSRSEMNVSTLELGDSALYLCASSLAGNTEAFFGQGTRLTVV.

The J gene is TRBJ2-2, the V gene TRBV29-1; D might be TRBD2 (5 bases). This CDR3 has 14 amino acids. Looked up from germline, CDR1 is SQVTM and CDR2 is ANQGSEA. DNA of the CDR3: TGCAGTGCGCTCGGATCTGGGCGGGCCGGGGAGCTGTTTTTT. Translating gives CSALGSGRAGELFF.

CDR3 loop: CASSLGDPGSEKLFF. For the CDR3, the DNA is TGCGCCAGCAGCTTGGGAGACCCGGGGAGTGAAAAACTGTTTTTT. The chain combines TRBV5-1 with TRBJ1-4, with no clear D. The CDR3 contains 15 residues. The germline gives CDR1 SGHRS, CDR2 YFSETQ. V was trimmed by 0 bases and J by 7 bases, leaving 13 bases between them.

This chain's CDR3 is CASGTDYNDSPLHF. CDR3 nucleotide sequence: TGTGCCAGCGGGACGGACTACAATGATTCACCCCTCCACTTT. The V and J genes are TRBV6-1 and TRBJ1-6; tentative D call: TRBD1 (5 bases). Trimming took off 8 bases at V and 8 bases at J, with 16 bases between the two ends. Germline CDR1 is MNHNS and CDR2 is SASEGT. This CDR3 comprises 14 residues.

CDR3 sequence reads: CASSENSANTEAFF. The CDR3 DNA sequence: TGTGCCAGCAGTGAAAATAGCGCGAACACTGAAGCTTTCTTT. The V call is TRBV2, the J call TRBJ1-1; D ambiguous. The germline CDR1 and CDR2 sequences are SNHLY and FYNNEI. V was cut by 2 bases and J by 1 base, with 8 bases left in between. The CDR3 is 14 residues long.

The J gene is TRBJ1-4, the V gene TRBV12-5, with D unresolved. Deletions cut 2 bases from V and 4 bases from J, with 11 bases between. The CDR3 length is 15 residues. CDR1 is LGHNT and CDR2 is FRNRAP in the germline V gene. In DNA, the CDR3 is TGTGCTAGTGGTTTGTATACGGATTTTAATGAAAAACTGTTTTTT. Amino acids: CASGLYTDFNEKLFF.